This TCR beta chain appears in the sequencing data of a study of radiation and T cells in renal cell carcinoma. Trimming left V 1 base short and J 10 bases short, with 14 bases between. CDR3 size: 14 residues. Germline CDR1 and CDR2: GTSNPN and SVGIG (reference sequence). Documented treatment: 15 Gy SBRT to primary tumor, nephrectomy 4 weeks later. Nephrectomy followed 15 Gy stereotactic body radiation by 4 weeks. TCRdb's table, derived via immunoSEQ multiplex PCR, lists solely in-frame clones and lacks some. The sample yields 22,000 or so clones, about 50% seen once. Study results and caveats: Irradiated tumors had higher TCR clonality than control tumors. Dominant CDR3 motifs occupied more repertoire in irradiated than control tumors.

There are a few counts of this clone. The antigen remains undetermined. The receptor comes from a woman aged 45-59 years with renal cell carcinoma. The sample was tumor tissue, taken from a patient whose treatment included radiotherapy and nephrectomy. The chain employs TRBV30 and TRBJ1-6; D remains unclear. CDR3 in DNA: TGTGCCTGGAGTGACAACCACCAGCAATCACCCCTCCACTTT. Its protein product is CAWSDNHQQSPLHF. The whole variable domain, filled in from reference TRBV30 and TRBJ1-6, reads SQTIHQWPATLVQPVGSPLSLECTVEGTSNPNLYWYRQAAGRGLQLLFYSVGIGQISSEVPQNLSASRPQDRQFILSSKKLLLSDSGFYLCAWSDNHQQSPLHFGNGTRLTVT.